This record looks at one TCR beta chain sequence and its context. Its cognate antigen is unknown. The data derive from a study of cytomegalovirus exposure and HLA in healthy donors. The study's findings and limits: Certain sequence variants were highly shared and formed a cluster, and this cluster was likely a sequencing artifact.

Both 60 Vbeta primers and 13 Jbeta primers went into the PCR. As handled by the study authors: Later work found 74 million or so unique TCR beta chains, with roughly 11 million shared. This table comes from immunoSEQ multiplex PCR, and its TCRdb copy is limited to in-frame clones, with some not included. The V and J calls and clone size come from that table; D and trimming were worked out from the DNA. The data hold roughly 130,000 clones, with about 73% observed a single time. V lost 5 bases and J lost 1, with 9 bases in between. The CDR3 loop spans 14 amino acids. Looked up from germline, CDR1 is MNHEY and CDR2 is SVGAGI.

The sequence derives from a woman aged 45-65 years in good health and CMV-seropositive. The sequencing sample was made of PBMCs. The V call is TRBV6-5, the J call TRBJ1-3; no clear D gene. The CDR3 DNA reads as TGTGCCAGCAGTCCCCGGTATTCTGGAAACACCATATATTTT. It yields the protein CASSPRYSGNTIYF.